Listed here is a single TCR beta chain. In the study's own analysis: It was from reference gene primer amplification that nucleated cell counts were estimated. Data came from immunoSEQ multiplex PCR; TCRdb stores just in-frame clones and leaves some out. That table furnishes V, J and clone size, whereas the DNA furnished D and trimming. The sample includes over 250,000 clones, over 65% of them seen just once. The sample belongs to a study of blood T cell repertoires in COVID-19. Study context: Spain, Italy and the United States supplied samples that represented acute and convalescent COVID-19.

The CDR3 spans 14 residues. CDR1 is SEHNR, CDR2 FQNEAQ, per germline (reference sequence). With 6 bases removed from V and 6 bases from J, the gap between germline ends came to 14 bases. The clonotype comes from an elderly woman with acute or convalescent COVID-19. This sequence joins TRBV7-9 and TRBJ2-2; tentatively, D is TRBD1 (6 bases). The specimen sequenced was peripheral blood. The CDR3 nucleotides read TGTGCCAGCAGGCTACAGGGTTCTCCCGGGGAGCTGTTTTTT. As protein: CASRLQGSPGELFF. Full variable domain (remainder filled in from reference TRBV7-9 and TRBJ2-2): DTGVSQNPRHKITKRGQNVTFRCDPISEHNRLYWYRQTLGQGPEFLTYFQNEAQLEKSRLLSDRFSAERPKGSFSTLEIQRTEQGDSAMYLCASRLQGSPGELFFGEGSRLTVL.